A single sample gave rise to the 13 T cell receptor beta chains below, sequenced in a study of OX40 agonist ivuxolimab in advanced cancers. Some clones are missing from TCRdb's copy, which holds only in-frame ones; the method was immunoSEQ multiplex PCR. The top ten clones hold around 0.29% of a sample with approximately 88,000 clones, roughly 90% of them seen once. Sample: CD4+ or CD8+ T cells sorted from blood, taken in a trial of the OX40 agonist ivuxolimab. The receptors originated from an adult with an advanced solid tumor such as melanoma, head and neck, liver or kidney cancer.

The chain is built from TRBV7-9 and TRBJ1-3; D not resolved. Trimming took off 4 bases at V and 3 bases at J, with 13 bases between the two ends. The CDR3 is made up of 15 amino acids. Per the germline V gene, CDR1 is SEHNR and CDR2 is FQNEAQ (reference sequence). The CDR3 nucleotides read TGTGCCAGCAGCTCGTATGAGACATATGGAAACACCATATATTTT. As protein: CASSSYETYGNTIYF. Together with reference TRBV7-9 and TRBJ1-3, the CDR3 gives the full variable domain: DTGVSQNPRHKITKRGQNVTFRCDPISEHNRLYWYRQTLGQGPEFLTYFQNEAQLEKSRLLSDRFSAERPKGSFSTLEIQRTEQGDSAMYLCASSSYETYGNTIYFGEGSWLTVV.

This clone appeared a few times. The chain joins TRBV11-2 to TRBJ2-1, with 12 positions matching TRBD2. J gave up 5 bases and V 2 bases, and 7 bases lay outside the gene matches. CDR3 size: 17 residues. CDR1 and CDR2 (germline): SGHAT, FQNNGV. The CDR3 spells CASSLLPGLAGNNEQFF. CDR3 coding DNA: TGTGCCAGCAGCTTATTACCCGGACTAGCGGGGAACAATGAGCAGTTCTTC.

The CDR3 nucleotides read TGTGCCAGCAGCCACATGAACACTGAAGCTTTCTTT. Translating it yields CASSHMNTEAFF. The chain uses TRBV14 and TRBJ1-1; D remains ambiguous. V was clipped by 3 bases and J by 0 bases, with 2 bases between them. Germline-derived CDR1 and CDR2 are SGHDN and FVKESK. This CDR3 is 12 amino acids long.

The J gene is TRBJ2-1, the V gene TRBV4-1; D might be TRBD1 or TRBD2, each matching 5 bases. CDR1 MGHRA and CDR2 YSYEKL come from the germline V gene. The V and J ends lost 2 bases and 7 bases respectively, with 15 bases between them. The CDR3 covers 15 residues. The CDR3 is CASSQRDRPGNEQFF. CDR3 in DNA: TGCGCCAGCAGCCAACGGGACCGCCCGGGGAATGAGCAGTTCTTC.

The V and J genes are TRBV4-1 and TRBJ2-5; TRBD2 agrees at 8 bases. This CDR3 is 16 amino acids long. Germline values: CDR1 MGHRA, CDR2 YSYEKL. V gave up 0 bases and J gave up 4 bases; unmatched junction bases: 7. The CDR3 coding sequence is TGCGCCAGCAGCCAAGATGGAGGCGCGGGGGGAGAGACCCAGTACTTC. This codes for CASSQDGGAGGETQYF.

This clone showed up just once. The gene calls are TRBV7-2 and TRBJ1-2; D gene uncertain. The germline V gene has CDR1 SGHTA and CDR2 FQGNSA. The CDR3 totals 13 residues. Trimming removed 1 base at V and 5 bases at J, with 8 bases between. CDR3 in DNA: TGTGCCAGCAGCTTAGAAAGAAGGTATGGCTACACCTTC. Amino acid sequence: CASSLERRYGYTF.

The V and J genes are TRBV13 and TRBJ1-1; the D is unclear. V was shortened by 0 bases and J by 6 bases, with 14 bases between the two germline ends. The length of the CDR3 is 15 residues. In germline, CDR1 is PRHDT, CDR2 FYEKMQ (reference sequence). CDR3 in amino acids: CASSLGTGFGAEAFF. CDR3 DNA: TGTGCCAGCAGCTTAGGAACCGGCTTCGGGGCTGAAGCTTTCTTT. The full variable domain, its missing parts supplied by reference TRBV13 and TRBJ1-1, is AAGVIQSPRHLIKEKRETATLKCYPIPRHDTVYWYQQGPGQDPQFLISFYEKMQSDKGSIPDRFSAQQFSDYHSELNMSSLELGDSALYFCASSLGTGFGAEAFFGQGTRLTVV.

The chain combines TRBV18 with TRBJ2-7, with 9 nucleotides matching TRBD1. V was pared by 4 bases and J by 9 bases, with 4 bases of the junction left unmatched. Germline assignment: CDR1 KGHSH and CDR2 LQKENI. CDR3 size: 12 residues. CDR3 region: CASSLDRGGQYF. The CDR3 DNA sequence: TGTGCCAGCTCACTGGACAGGGGCGGGCAGTACTTC. The complete variable domain, with remaining parts taken from reference TRBV18 and TRBJ2-7, reads NAGVMQNPRHLVRRRGQEARLRCSPMKGHSHVYWYRQLPEEGLKFMVYLQKENIIDESGMPKERFSAEFPKEGPSILRIQQVVRGDSAAYFCASSLDRGGQYFGPGTRLTVT.

V gene TRBV19 combines with J gene TRBJ2-5; 12 nucleotides align to TRBD2. With 1 base clipped from V and 5 bases from J, the junction kept 5 bases outside the gene matches. CDR1 and CDR2 from the germline V gene are LNHDA and SQIVND (reference sequence). The CDR3 spans 16 residues. DNA for the CDR3: TGTGCCAGTAGTATAGCTAGGACTAGCGGGGAGGAGACCCAGTACTTC. Its protein is CASSIARTSGEETQYF. Together with reference TRBV19 and TRBJ2-5, the CDR3 gives the full variable domain: DGGITQSPKYLFRKEGQNVTLSCEQNLNHDAMYWYRQDPGQGLRLIYYSQIVNDFQKGDIAEGYSVSREKKESFPLTVTSAQKNPTAFYLCASSIARTSGEETQYFGPGTRLLVL.

The genes are TRBV7-8 and TRBJ2-7; perhaps D is TRBD1 or TRBD2 (6 bases each). The CDR3 covers 18 residues. Trimming cost V 0 bases and J 0 bases, with 18 bases left between them. CDR1 and CDR2 (germline): SGHVS, FQNEAQ. The CDR3 loop reads CASSLATRGGVSSYEQYF. The CDR3 DNA reads as TGTGCCAGCAGCTTAGCGACCAGGGGCGGGGTGAGCTCCTACGAGCAGTACTTC.

The V and J genes are TRBV27 and TRBJ2-1, with 9 bases that match TRBD2. J was trimmed by 8 bases and V by 5 bases; bases with no gene match: 7. Germline CDR1 is MNHEY and CDR2 is SMNVEV (reference sequence). This CDR3 has 14 residues. CDR3 sequence: CASSLRGGRDEQFF. CDR3 DNA: TGTGCCAGCAGTCTGCGGGGGGGCCGGGATGAGCAGTTCTTC.

The chain has TRBV6-5 and TRBJ2-7; D gene unclear. CDR3 length: 16 amino acids. Germline V gene data show CDR1 as MNHEY and CDR2 as SVGAGI. With 2 bases removed from V and 0 bases from J, the gap between germline ends came to 14 bases. CDR3 bases: TGTGCCAGCAGTTACAGTTCAGGCCGGAGCTCCTACGAGCAGTACTTC. It translates to CASSYSSGRSSYEQYF.

The chain couples TRBV10-3 to TRBJ2-5; tentatively, D is TRBD1 (6 bases). The CDR3 has 14 residues. Deletions cut 2 bases from V and 5 bases from J, with 12 bases between. CDR1 is ENHRY, CDR2 SYGVKD, per germline. The CDR3 here is CAISESGQRETQYF. CDR3 in DNA: TGTGCCATCAGTGAGAGTGGACAGCGGGAGACCCAGTACTTC.